The 3 T cell receptor beta chains in this list originate from one sample, sequenced in a study of blood T cell repertoires in COVID-19. Libraries were prepared by immunoSEQ multiplex PCR; TCRdb keeps only in-frame clonotypes and omits some of them. Here the sample spans around 60,000 clones, around 83% being singletons. The material sequenced was peripheral blood. The receptors were sampled from an older woman with acute or convalescent COVID-19.

This chain uses TRBV4-1 with TRBJ1-6; D is undetermined. Germline assignment: CDR1 MGHRA and CDR2 YSYEKL. The CDR3 has 19 residues. V lost 0 bases, J lost 0 bases, and 15 bases lay in between. Here the CDR3 reads CASSQDLFGLASYNSPLHF. The CDR3 DNA sequence: TGCGCCAGCAGCCAAGATCTGTTTGGACTGGCCTCCTATAATTCACCCCTCCACTTT.

The V call is TRBV5-1, the J call TRBJ2-5; 9 positions match TRBD1. Trimming took 4 bases from V and 4 from J; bases not matched to a gene: 8. This CDR3 has 15 residues. Per germline, CDR1 SGHRS and CDR2 YFSETQ. The CDR3 DNA is TGCGCCAGCAGCGTTGGGGACAGGGTGATAGAGACCCAGTACTTC. Translation: CASSVGDRVIETQYF.

The chain is built from TRBV2 and TRBJ1-6, with D hard to call. Per germline, CDR1 SNHLY and CDR2 FYNNEI. Trimming stripped 3 bases from V and 9 bases from J, with 12 bases between. The CDR3 extends over 14 amino acids. DNA of the CDR3: TGTGCCAGCAGTGAGGGCCGGATCGTTTCACCCCTCCACTTT. Translation gives CASSEGRIVSPLHF.